This T cell receptor (beta chain) was identified in a study of regulatory T cells in long-lasting Graves disease. Study-level information: Over 5 years on antithyroid drugs plus positive TSH receptor antibodies marked Graves' disease as persistent.

As to time point: persistent/refractory GD, antithyroid drugs over 5 years with positive TRAb. Making the TCR library involved RNA that had been extracted from PBMCs. In Xi'an, China, an endocrinology department was the source of patients. Combining iRepertoire HTBI primers with Arm-PCR of CDR3 regions, the authors built TCR beta libraries. TCRdb used MiXCR to reprocess the multiplex PCR reads, holding one entry per CDR3 protein. Here the sample spans about 290,000 distinct CDR3 sequences, approximately 20% being singletons. Trimming stripped 3 bases from V and 3 bases from J, with 8 bases between. The CDR3 is made up of 14 amino acids. Germline V lookup: CDR1 MNHEY, CDR2 SMNVEV (reference sequence).

This specimen consisted of peripheral blood mononuclear cells (PBMCs), obtained when the disease was refractory, from a patient treated with antithyroid drugs. This sequence joins TRBV27 and TRBJ2-2; D gene uncertain. The source of this sequence is a female donor with Graves disease. The CDR3 region has the DNA TGTGCCAGCAGTTTTTCTTTCGACACCGGGGAGCTGTTTTTT. It specifies CASSFSFDTGELFF.